This paragraph reports one T cell receptor beta chain. The data are from a study of cytomegalovirus exposure and HLA in healthy donors. PCR was performed using 60 Vbeta and 13 Jbeta primers. Profiling relied on immunoSEQ multiplex PCR, and the TCRdb table lists in-frame clones only, not all of them. The table lists about 240,000 clones, about 86% of them singletons. The length of the CDR3 is 17 residues. Per germline, CDR1 PRHDT and CDR2 FYEKMQ (reference sequence). Trimming removed 5 bases from V and 0 bases from J, with 17 bases in between. The sequencing sample was made of PBMCs. This chain uses TRBV13 with TRBJ2-4; the D is unclear. The receptor comes from a woman aged 60-70 years in good health and CMV-seropositive. This CDR3 reads CASSTKGRPLAKNIQYF. CDR3 bases: TGTGCCAGCAGCACCAAAGGCAGGCCCCTAGCCAAAAACATTCAGTACTTC.